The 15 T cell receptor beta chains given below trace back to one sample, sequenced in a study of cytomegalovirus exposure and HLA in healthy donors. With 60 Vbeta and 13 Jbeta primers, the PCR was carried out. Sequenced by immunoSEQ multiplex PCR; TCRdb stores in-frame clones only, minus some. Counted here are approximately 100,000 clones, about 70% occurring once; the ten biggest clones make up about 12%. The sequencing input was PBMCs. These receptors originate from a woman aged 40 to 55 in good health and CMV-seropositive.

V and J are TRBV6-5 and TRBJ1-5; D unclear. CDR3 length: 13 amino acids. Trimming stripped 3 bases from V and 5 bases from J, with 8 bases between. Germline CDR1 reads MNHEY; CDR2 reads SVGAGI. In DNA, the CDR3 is TGTGCCAGCAGTTATAACAGCCATCAGCCCCAGCATTTT. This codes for CASSYNSHQPQHF.

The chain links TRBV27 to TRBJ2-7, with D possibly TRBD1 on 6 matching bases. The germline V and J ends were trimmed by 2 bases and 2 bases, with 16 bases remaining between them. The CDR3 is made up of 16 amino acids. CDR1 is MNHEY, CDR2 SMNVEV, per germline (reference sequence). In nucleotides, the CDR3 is TGTGCCAGCAGTTTAACGATGGGGGCGATCACCTACGAGCAGTACTTC. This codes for CASSLTMGAITYEQYF.

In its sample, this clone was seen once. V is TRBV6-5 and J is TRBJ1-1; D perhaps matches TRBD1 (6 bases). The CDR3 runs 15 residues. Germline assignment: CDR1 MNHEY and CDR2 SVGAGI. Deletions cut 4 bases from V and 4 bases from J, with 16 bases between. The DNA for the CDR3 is TGTGCCAGCAGTTTAAACAGGAGAGGGGGCACTGAAGCTTTCTTT. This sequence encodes CASSLNRRGGTEAFF.

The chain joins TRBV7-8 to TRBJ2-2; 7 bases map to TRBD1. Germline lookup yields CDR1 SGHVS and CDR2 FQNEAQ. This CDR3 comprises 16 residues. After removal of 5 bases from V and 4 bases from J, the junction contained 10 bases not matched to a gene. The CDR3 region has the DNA TGTGCCAGCAGCAACGGACAGGCTGGGTTCACCGGGGAGCTGTTTTTT. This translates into CASSNGQAGFTGELFF.

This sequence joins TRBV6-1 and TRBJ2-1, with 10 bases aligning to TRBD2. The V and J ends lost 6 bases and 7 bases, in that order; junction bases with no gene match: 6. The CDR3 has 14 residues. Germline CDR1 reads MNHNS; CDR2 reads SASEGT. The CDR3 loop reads CASSDTSGVNEQFF. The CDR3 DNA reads TGTGCCAGCAGCGATACTAGCGGGGTAAATGAGCAGTTCTTC.

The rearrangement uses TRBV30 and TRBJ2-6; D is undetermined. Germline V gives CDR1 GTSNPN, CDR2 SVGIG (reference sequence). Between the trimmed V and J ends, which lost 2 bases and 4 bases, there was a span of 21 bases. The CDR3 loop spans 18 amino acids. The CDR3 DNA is TGTGCCTGGAGTAGAGGCCTATTTGGCTTATCGGGGGCCAACGTCCTGACTTTC. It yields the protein CAWSRGLFGLSGANVLTF.

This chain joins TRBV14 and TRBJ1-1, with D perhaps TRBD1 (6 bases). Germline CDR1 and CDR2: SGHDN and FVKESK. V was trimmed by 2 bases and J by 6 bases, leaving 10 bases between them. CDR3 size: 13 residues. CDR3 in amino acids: CASSQRGKAEAFF. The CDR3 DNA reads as TGTGCCAGCAGCCAAAGGGGGAAGGCTGAAGCTTTCTTT.

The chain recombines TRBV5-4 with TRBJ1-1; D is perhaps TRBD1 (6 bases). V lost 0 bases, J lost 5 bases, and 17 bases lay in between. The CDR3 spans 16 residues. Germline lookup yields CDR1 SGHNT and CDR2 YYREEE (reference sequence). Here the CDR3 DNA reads TGTGCCAGCAGCTTGGCCATGGGGACACTTGCTACTGAAGCTTTCTTT. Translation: CASSLAMGTLATEAFF. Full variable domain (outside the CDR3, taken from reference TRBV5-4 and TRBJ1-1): ETGVTQSPTHLIKTRGQQVTLRCSSQSGHNTVSWYQQALGQGPQFIFQYYREEENGRGNFPPRFSGLQFPNYSSELNVNALELDDSALYLCASSLAMGTLATEAFFGQGTRLTVV.

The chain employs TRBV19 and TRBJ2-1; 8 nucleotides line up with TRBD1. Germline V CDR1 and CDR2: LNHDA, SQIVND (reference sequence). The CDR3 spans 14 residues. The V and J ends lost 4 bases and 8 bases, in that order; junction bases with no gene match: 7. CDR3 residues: CASSTRTGFDEQFF. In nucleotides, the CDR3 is TGTGCCAGTAGTACAAGGACAGGGTTCGATGAGCAGTTCTTC. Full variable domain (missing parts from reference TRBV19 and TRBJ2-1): DGGITQSPKYLFRKEGQNVTLSCEQNLNHDAMYWYRQDPGQGLRLIYYSQIVNDFQKGDIAEGYSVSREKKESFPLTVTSAQKNPTAFYLCASSTRTGFDEQFFGPGTRLTVL.

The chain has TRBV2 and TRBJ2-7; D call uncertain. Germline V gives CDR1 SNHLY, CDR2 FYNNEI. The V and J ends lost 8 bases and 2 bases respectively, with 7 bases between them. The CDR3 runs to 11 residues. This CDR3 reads CASELTYEQYF. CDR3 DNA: TGTGCCAGCGAACTTACCTACGAGCAGTACTTC. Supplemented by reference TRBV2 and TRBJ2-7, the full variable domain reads EPEVTQTPSHQVTQMGQEVILRCVPISNHLYFYWYRQILGQKVEFLVSFYNNEISEKSEIFDDQFSVERPDGSNFTLKIRSTKLEDSAMYFCASELTYEQYFGPGTRLTVT.

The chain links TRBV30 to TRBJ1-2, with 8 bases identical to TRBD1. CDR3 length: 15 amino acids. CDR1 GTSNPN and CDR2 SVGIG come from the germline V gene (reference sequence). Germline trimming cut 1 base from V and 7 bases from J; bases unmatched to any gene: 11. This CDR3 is CAWSGAGGLGGGYTF. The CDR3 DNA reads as TGTGCCTGGAGTGGGGCAGGGGGCTTAGGTGGTGGCTACACCTTC.

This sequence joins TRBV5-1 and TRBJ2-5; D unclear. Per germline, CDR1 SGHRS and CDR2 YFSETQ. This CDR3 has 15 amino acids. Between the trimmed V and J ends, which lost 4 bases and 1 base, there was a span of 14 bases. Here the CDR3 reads CASSLVEESQETQYF. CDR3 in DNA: TGCGCCAGCAGCCTGGTAGAGGAAAGCCAAGAGACCCAGTACTTC. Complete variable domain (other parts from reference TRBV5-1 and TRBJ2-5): KAGVTQTPRYLIKTRGQQVTLSCSPISGHRSVSWYQQTPGQGLQFLFEYFSETQRNKGNFPGRFSGRQFSNSRSEMNVSTLELGDSALYLCASSLVEESQETQYFGPGTRLLVL.

The CDR3 reads CASSYRGLMNTEAFF. The CDR3 nucleotides are TGTGCCAGCAGTTACCGGGGTCTAATGAACACTGAAGCTTTCTTT. This chain uses TRBV6-5 with TRBJ1-1; D is unclear. Germline lookup yields CDR1 MNHEY and CDR2 SVGAGI. Trimming took off 2 bases at V and 0 bases at J, with 10 bases between the two ends. This CDR3 has 15 amino acids.

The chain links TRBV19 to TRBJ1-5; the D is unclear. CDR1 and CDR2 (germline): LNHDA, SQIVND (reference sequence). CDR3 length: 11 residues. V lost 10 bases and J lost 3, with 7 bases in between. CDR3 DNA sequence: TGTGCCACCGGGTTCAATCAGCCCCAGCATTTT. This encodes CATGFNQPQHF.

As DNA, the CDR3 is TGCGCCAGCAGCTGGGGGACTAGCGGGGAAGAGACCCAGTACTTC. Its protein product is CASSWGTSGEETQYF. The chain links TRBV5-1 to TRBJ2-5, with 13 bases aligning to TRBD2. Germline CDR1 and CDR2: SGHRS and YFSETQ. The CDR3 runs 15 residues. J gave up 3 bases and V 3 bases, and 2 bases lay outside the gene matches.